Below, 15 T cell receptor beta chains from the same sample are listed, as sequenced in a study of T cell responses to AZD1222 COVID-19 vaccine. Sequencing was performed with immunoSEQ multiplex PCR; in TCRdb, only in-frame clones are kept and a portion is missing. Among around 65,000 clones, roughly four fifths were seen once, and the ten largest hold 26%. Material: peripheral blood, obtained 28 days after the second AZD1222 dose. These TCRs come from an adult who received the AZD1222 COVID-19 vaccine.

The chain carries TRBV23-1 and TRBJ2-3, with D perhaps TRBD1 (6 bases). TRBV23-1 is classed as an ORF, of uncertain function. The CDR3 covers 18 residues. V was pared by 0 bases and J by 1 base, with 17 bases between. The chain's CDR3 is CASSQSASSGVGTDTQYF. CDR3 in DNA: TGCGCCAGCAGTCAATCCGCCTCGTCAGGGGTCGGCACAGATACGCAGTATTTT.

This rearrangement joins TRBV28 to TRBJ1-5, with a tentative D call TRBD1 (6 bases). This CDR3 region has 14 residues. CDR1 and CDR2 (germline): MDHEN, SYDVKM. The germline V and J ends were trimmed by 10 bases and 2 bases, with 15 bases remaining between them. In DNA form, the CDR3 reads TGTGCCATTCGAGGAGGGGGGGGCAATCAGCCCCAGCATTTT. Translated, it gives CAIRGGGGNQPQHF. The full variable domain, completed using reference TRBV28 and TRBJ1-5, is DVKVTQSSRYLVKRTGEKVFLECVQDMDHENMFWYRQDPGLGLRLIYFSYDVKMKEKGDIPEGYSVSREKKERFSLILESASTNQTSMYLCAIRGGGGNQPQHFGDGTRLSIL.

The chain carries TRBV5-1 and TRBJ2-1; 9 nucleotides line up with TRBD2. This CDR3 spans 15 amino acids. Germline CDR1 SGHRS, CDR2 YFSETQ. J was trimmed by 1 base and V by 4 bases; bases with no gene match: 3. The CDR3 bases are TGCGCCAGCAGCCCTACTAGCGGGTCCTACAATGAGCAGTTCTTC. Translated, it gives CASSPTSGSYNEQFF.

The chain couples TRBV24-1 to TRBJ2-2; possibly TRBD1 or TRBD2 for D (5 bases each). The CDR3 is made up of 16 amino acids. CDR1 KGHDR and CDR2 SFDVKD come from the germline V gene. Trimming pared 4 bases from V and 6 bases from J, leaving 17 bases between. The DNA of the CDR3 is TGTGCCACCAGTGACTATATGACTGGGACCGCCGGGGAGCTGTTTTTT. Protein product: CATSDYMTGTAGELFF.

Here the CDR3 DNA reads TGTGCCAGCTACCCGGGGGCGAGAGGGGCCAACGTCCTGACTTTC. Translation: CASYPGARGANVLTF. This chain links TRBV6-5 with TRBJ2-6; D may be TRBD1 or TRBD2 (6 bases each). The CDR3 has 15 residues. V was shortened by 8 bases and J by 4 bases, with 15 bases between the two germline ends. Germline CDR1 MNHEY, CDR2 SVGAGI.

The chain carries TRBV7-9 and TRBJ2-2; 7 nucleotides agree with TRBD1. This CDR3 spans 15 amino acids. Germline trimming cut 6 bases from V and 4 bases from J; bases unmatched to any gene: 8. Germline CDR1 reads SEHNR; CDR2 reads FQNEAQ (reference sequence). CDR3: CASSSTGASTGELFF. The CDR3 nucleotides read TGTGCCAGCAGTTCAACAGGGGCCAGCACCGGGGAGCTGTTTTTT.

V gene TRBV28 combines with J gene TRBJ1-5; D call uncertain. Per the germline V gene, CDR1 is MDHEN and CDR2 is SYDVKM. The length of the CDR3 is 15 residues. Trimming removed 10 bases at V and 0 bases at J, with 16 bases between. The CDR3 coding sequence is TGTGCCACCCGCGCTGCGGGTCTTAGCAATCAGCCCCAGCATTTT. Its protein product is CATRAAGLSNQPQHF.

J is TRBJ2-2 and V is TRBV28; tentatively, D is TRBD1 (5 bases). V lost 2 bases to trimming and J lost 1 base, with 8 bases between them. Germline V CDR1 and CDR2: MDHEN, SYDVKM. The CDR3 has 15 amino acids. This CDR3 reads CASSLRRENTGELFF. CDR3 DNA sequence: TGTGCCAGCAGTTTACGCAGGGAGAACACCGGGGAGCTGTTTTTT.

This chain joins TRBV12-3 or TRBV12-4 and TRBJ2-7; D might be TRBD1 or TRBD2, each matching 5 bases. This CDR3 is built from 12 residues. The V gene lost 6 bases and the J gene lost 6 bases, with 12 bases spanning the gap. The CDR3: CASSEGAGEQYF. CDR3 coding DNA: TGTGCCAGCAGCGAAGGGGCGGGCGAGCAGTACTTC.

The V and J genes are TRBV19 and TRBJ1-1; D unresolved. The CDR3 has 13 amino acids. V was trimmed by 7 bases and J by 3 bases, leaving 12 bases between them. Germline CDR1 reads LNHDA; CDR2 reads SQIVND (reference sequence). CDR3 residues: CASTSRADTEAFF. In DNA form, the CDR3 reads TGTGCCAGTACGTCCCGGGCCGACACTGAAGCTTTCTTT.

As DNA, the CDR3 is TGTGCCAGCAGTCGCTTCTACGAGCAGTACTTC. Protein sequence: CASSRFYEQYF. The gene calls are TRBV27 and TRBJ2-7; D is undetermined. V was clipped by 5 bases and J by 3 bases, with 5 bases between them. The CDR3 loop spans 11 amino acids. The germline V gene encodes CDR1 MNHEY and CDR2 SMNVEV (reference sequence).

This chain uses TRBV6-1 with TRBJ2-3, with 8 positions matching TRBD1. In germline, CDR1 is MNHNS, CDR2 SASEGT. With V trimmed by 2 bases and J by 6 bases, 7 bases remained unmatched. The CDR3 runs to 15 residues. The CDR3 DNA is TGTGCCAGCAGTGAAAGGTCAGGGGGCAAGGATACGCAGTATTTT. The encoded protein is CASSERSGGKDTQYF.

The chain combines TRBV12-3 or TRBV12-4 with TRBJ1-3, with no clear D. V was pared by 3 bases and J by 5 bases, with 8 bases between. This CDR3 spans 13 amino acids. The DNA for the CDR3 is TGTGCCAGCAGTTTCGGGTCGCGAAACACCATATATTTT. Its translation: CASSFGSRNTIYF.

The chain uses TRBV7-2 and TRBJ1-1, with a weak D call TRBD1 (5 bases). This CDR3 spans 13 amino acids. Germline V CDR1 and CDR2: SGHTA, FQGNSA. Trimming took 2 bases from V and 5 from J, leaving 9 bases between them. As DNA, the CDR3 is TGTGCCAGCAGCTTACAGGGAGAGACTGAAGCTTTCTTT. It translates to CASSLQGETEAFF. Supplemented by reference TRBV7-2 and TRBJ1-1, the full variable domain reads GAGVSQSPSNKVTEKGKDVELRCDPISGHTALYWYRQSLGQGLEFLIYFQGNSAPDKSGLPSDRFSAERTGGSVSTLTIQRTQQEDSAVYLCASSLQGETEAFFGQGTRLTVV.

In its sample, this clone was seen a few times. The CDR3 here is CASSLEARGQETQYF. CDR3 nucleotides: TGCGCCAGCAGCTTGGAGGCAAGAGGGCAAGAGACCCAGTACTTC. J is TRBJ2-5 and V is TRBV5-1; D may be TRBD2 (5 bases). V was clipped by 0 bases and J by 2 bases, with 11 bases between them. Looked up from germline, CDR1 is SGHRS and CDR2 is YFSETQ. This CDR3 region has 15 residues.